This T cell receptor (beta chain) was identified in a study of cytotoxic CD8 clonotypes in ibrutinib-treated CLL. Profiling relied on immunoSEQ multiplex PCR, and the TCRdb table lists in-frame clones only, not all of them. The sample has 100,000 or so clones, 55% to 75% seen once; the top ten hold roughly 35%. This CDR3 has 15 residues. Looked up from germline, CDR1 is SGDLS and CDR2 is YYNGEE. J lost 3 bases, V lost 2 bases, and 2 bases had no gene match. The chain is built from TRBV9 and TRBJ2-6, with 7 bases lining up with TRBD1. The sequencing used PBMCs, collected after 24 months of ibrutinib treatment. This TCR came from a human donor with chronic lymphocytic leukemia. Here the CDR3 reads CASSVDRVGANVLTF. CDR3 nucleotide sequence: TGTGCCAGCAGCGTTGACAGGGTTGGGGCCAACGTCCTGACTTTC. The variable domain in full, with the rest retrieved from reference TRBV9 and TRBJ2-6, is DSGVTQTPKHLITATGQRVTLRCSPRSGDLSVYWYQQSLDQGLQFLIQYYNGEERAKGNILERFSAQQFPDLHSELNLSSLELGDSALYFCASSVDRVGANVLTFGAGSRLTVL.